The T cell receptor beta chain described here comes from a study of T cells in localized non-small cell lung cancer. Findings and limits, study-wide: Peak T cell clonality was found in uninvolved adjacent lung, exceeding tumor. Appearing in adjacent lung were a median around 60 of the top 100 tumor clones. Longer overall survival associated with higher blood T cell density; shorter survival with higher adjacent-lung clonality. Sequencing was restricted to one tumor region; therefore, heterogeneity remains possible.

Method: immunoSEQ multiplex PCR; TCRdb's copy keeps in-frame clones and lacks some. Here the sample spans tens of thousands of clones, 87% being singletons. A word on this clone: Its antigen is unknown.

With 7 bases removed from V and 1 base from J, the gap between germline ends came to 13 bases. Germline CDR1 reads MGHRA; CDR2 reads YSYEKL. The CDR3 is 14 residues long. This sequence joins TRBV4-1 and TRBJ1-2; no firm D call. This sample comprised peripheral blood, obtained before any cancer treatment. The sequence was obtained from a man aged 40 to 70 with stage I squamous cell lung carcinoma. For the CDR3, the DNA is TGCGCCAGCACCGACATAGGGCGTAACTATGGCTACACCTTC. Translated: CASTDIGRNYGYTF.